This TCR beta chain was recorded in a study of shared clonotypes between healthy human individuals. Germline V lookup: CDR1 GTSNPN, CDR2 SVGIG (reference sequence). Trimming removed 2 bases from V and 0 bases from J, with 13 bases in between. This CDR3 region has 15 residues. CD45RO-negative cells were positively selected for CCR7, leaving out terminally differentiated effector memory CD45RA+ cells. Data came from immunoSEQ multiplex PCR; TCRdb stores just in-frame clones and leaves some out. The data show 450,000 to 700,000 clones, 95% to 96% seen once. General study results and limits: A handful of donors showed sharing of 4.5% to 6% of naive CD4 clonotypes.

With regard to this clone: Its specificity is unknown.

This receptor was identified in a woman in her 30s in good health. The chain is built from TRBV30 and TRBJ2-5; no reliable D call. The specimen was naive CD8+ T cells sorted from blood. The CDR3 protein is CAWSSVLRYQETQYF. CDR3 DNA: TGTGCCTGGAGTAGTGTCTTGAGGTACCAAGAGACCCAGTACTTC.